The present T cell receptor beta chain was sequenced within a study of T-cell reconstitution after alpha-beta-depleted transplantation in children. Findings of the study overall: There were reportedly several hundred expanded graft clones from which alpha-beta T cells came about two months after transplant.

J lost 0 bases, V lost 1 base, and 4 bases had no gene match. CDR1 and CDR2 (germline): SGHRS, YFSETQ. This CDR3 has 18 amino acids. Unique molecular identifiers were used to barcode this TCRbeta library. TCRdb reprocessed the PCR reads via MiXCR and lists one record per CDR3 protein. The data hold 750,000 to 950,000 distinct CDR3 sequences, with roughly 16% observed a single time. This clonotype was seen only a few times. Its antigen is unknown. The material was PBMCs, mostly from graft donor cells, obtained 360 days after TCRalphabeta/CD19-depleted stem cell transplant. This TCR derives from a male patient younger than 18 who had a stem cell transplant for acute lymphoblastic leukemia, so the T cells may come from the graft donor. V and J are TRBV5-1 and TRBJ2-6; TRBD1 aligns across 10 bases. CDR3 amino acids: CASSLPGTGASGANVLTF. The CDR3 DNA is TGCGCCAGCAGCTTGCCCGGGACAGGGGCCTCTGGGGCCAACGTCCTGACTTTC.